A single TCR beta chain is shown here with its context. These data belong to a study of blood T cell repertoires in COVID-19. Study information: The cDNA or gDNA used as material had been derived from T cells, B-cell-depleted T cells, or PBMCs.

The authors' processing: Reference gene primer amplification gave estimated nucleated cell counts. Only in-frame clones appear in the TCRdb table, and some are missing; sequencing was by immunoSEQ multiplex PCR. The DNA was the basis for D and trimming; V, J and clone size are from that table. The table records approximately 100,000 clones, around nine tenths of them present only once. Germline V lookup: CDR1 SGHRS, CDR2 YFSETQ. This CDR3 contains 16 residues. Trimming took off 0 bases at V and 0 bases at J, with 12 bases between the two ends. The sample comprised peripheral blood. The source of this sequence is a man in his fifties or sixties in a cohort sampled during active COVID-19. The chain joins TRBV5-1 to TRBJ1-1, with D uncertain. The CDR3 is CASSLEGGQVNTEAFF. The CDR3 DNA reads TGCGCCAGCAGCTTGGAGGGCGGGCAGGTGAACACTGAAGCTTTCTTT.